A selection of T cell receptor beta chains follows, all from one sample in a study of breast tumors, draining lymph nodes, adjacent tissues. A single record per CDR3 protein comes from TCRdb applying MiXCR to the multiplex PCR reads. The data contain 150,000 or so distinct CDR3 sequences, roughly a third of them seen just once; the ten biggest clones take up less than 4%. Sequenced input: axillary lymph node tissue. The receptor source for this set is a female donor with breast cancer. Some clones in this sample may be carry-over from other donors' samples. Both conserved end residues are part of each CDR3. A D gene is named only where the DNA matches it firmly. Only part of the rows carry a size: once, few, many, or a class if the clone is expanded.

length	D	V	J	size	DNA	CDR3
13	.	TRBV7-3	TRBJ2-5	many	TGTGCCAGCAGCCCCACACCGGGACCGACCCAGTACTTC	CASSPTPGPTQYF
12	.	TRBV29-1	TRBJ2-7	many	TGCAGCGTTGTCTTACTGAACTACGAGCAGTACTTC	CSVVLLNYEQYF
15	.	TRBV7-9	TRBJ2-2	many	TGTGCCAGCAGCTTAGTGGCGGCTGGAAGCGGGGAGCTGTTTTTT	CASSLVAAGSGELFF
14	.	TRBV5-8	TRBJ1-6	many	TGTGCCAGCAGCTTGGCGCAGGCCAAATCACCCCTCCACTTT	CASSLAQAKSPLHF
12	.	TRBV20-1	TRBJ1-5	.	TGCAGTGCCTTAGGGGGGCTGGAGACCCAGCATTTT	CSALGGLETQHF
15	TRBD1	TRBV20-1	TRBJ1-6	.	TGCAGTGCCCTAGCCCGGGACAGGGCCGATTCACCCCTCCACTTT	CSALARDRADSPLHF
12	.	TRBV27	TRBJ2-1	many	TGTGCCAGCAGGACAGGATACAATGAGCAGTTCTTC	CASRTGYNEQFF
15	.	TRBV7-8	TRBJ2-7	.	TGTGCCAGCAGCTGGGGTCGCCCAAGCACCTACGAGCAGCACTTC	CASSWGRPSTYEQHF
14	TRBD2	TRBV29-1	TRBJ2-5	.	TGCAGCCACTTGACTAGCGGGAGGGAAGAGACCCAGTACTTC	CSHLTSGREETQYF
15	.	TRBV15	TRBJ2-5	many	TGTGCCACCAGCAGAGAGCGCCTGCAGGGGGAGACCCAGTACTTC	CATSRERLQGETQYF
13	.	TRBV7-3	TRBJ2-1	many	TGTGCCAGCAGCCCCGGGGGATACAATGAGCAGTTCTTC	CASSPGGYNEQFF
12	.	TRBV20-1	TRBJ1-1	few	TGCAGCGTTGCAAAGGGGAACACTGAAGCTTTCTTT	CSVAKGNTEAFF
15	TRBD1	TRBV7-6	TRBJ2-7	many	TGTGCCAGCAGCTCCCGGACAGGGGGCTCCTACGAGCAGTACTTC	CASSSRTGGSYEQYF
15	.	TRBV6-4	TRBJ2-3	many	TGTGCCAGCTCCGAAGGAGGCAGGAACACAGATACGCAGTATTTT	CASSEGGRNTDTQYF
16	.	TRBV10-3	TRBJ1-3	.	TGTGCCATCAGTGAGGGGGGTAACCTCTCTGGAAACACCATATATTTT	CAISEGGNLSGNTIYF
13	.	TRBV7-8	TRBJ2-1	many	TGTGCCAGCAGCTTAGTAGACCGGGTTGGGCAGTTCTTC	CASSLVDRVGQFF
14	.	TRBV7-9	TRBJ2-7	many	TGTGCCAGCAGCTTAGAAGGTCAGGGTTACGAGCAGTACTTC	CASSLEGQGYEQYF
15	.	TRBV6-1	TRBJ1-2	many	TGTGCCAGCAAGCTAGAGGCAGGAGCTAACTATGGCTACACCTTC	CASKLEAGANYGYTF
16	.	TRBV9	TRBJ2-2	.	TGTGCCAGCAGCGTAGCGGGGACTCTTAGGCCCGGGGAGCTGTTTTTT	CASSVAGTLRPGELFF
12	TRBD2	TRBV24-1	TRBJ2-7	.	TGTGCCAGATCGGGACTAGCGAGGAAGCAGTACTTC	CARSGLARKQYF
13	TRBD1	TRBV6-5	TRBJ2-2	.	TGTGCCAGCATGCGACAGGGGTTCGGGGAGCTGTTTTTT	CASMRQGFGELFF
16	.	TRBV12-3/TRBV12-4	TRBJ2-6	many	TGTGCCAGCTCCTCCAGCTTGGTAGCTGGGGCCAACGTCCTGACTTTC	CASSSSLVAGANVLTF
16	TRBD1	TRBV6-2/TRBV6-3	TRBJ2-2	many	TGTGCCAGCAGTCCTACAGGGGGCGGAGGTACCGGGGAGCTGTTTTTT	CASSPTGGGGTGELFF
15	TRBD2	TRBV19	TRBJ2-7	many	TGTGCCAGTAGCGTCCGGGGGGGGGCGAACTACGAGCAGTACTTC	CASSVRGGANYEQYF
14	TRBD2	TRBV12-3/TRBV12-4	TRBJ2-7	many	TGTGCCAGCAGTCTAGCGGGAGCAAGGCAGGAGCAGTACTTC	CASSLAGARQEQYF
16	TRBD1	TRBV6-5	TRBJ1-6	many	TGTGCCAGCAAGACCCAGGGGGAGCTACTTAATTCACCCCTCCACTTT	CASKTQGELLNSPLHF
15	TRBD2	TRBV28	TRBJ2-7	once	TGTGCCAGCAGTTTTGGGGGGACTAGCTCCTACGAGCAGTACTTC	CASSFGGTSSYEQYF
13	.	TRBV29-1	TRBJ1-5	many	TGCAGCGTCGTACAGGGAGTTGATCAGCCCCAGCATTTT	CSVVQGVDQPQHF
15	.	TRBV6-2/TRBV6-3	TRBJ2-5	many	TGTGCCAGCAGGCGTTCGGGGTCCACACAAGAGACCCAGTACTTC	CASRRSGSTQETQYF
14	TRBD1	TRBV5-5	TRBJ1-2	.	TGTGCCAGCAGCAGCGCAGGGGGCGCGGGTGGCTACACCTTC	CASSSAGGAGGYTF
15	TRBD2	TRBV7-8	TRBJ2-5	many	TGTGCCAGCAGCTTAGCGCGGGGGGCCTGGGAGACCCAGTACTTC	CASSLARGAWETQYF
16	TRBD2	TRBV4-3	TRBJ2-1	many	TGCGCCAGCAGCCAAGATCTACTAGCGGGAGACAATGAGCAGTTCTTC	CASSQDLLAGDNEQFF
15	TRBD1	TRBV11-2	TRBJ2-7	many	TGTGCCAGCAGCTTAGATTCAGGGGGCTCCTACGAGCAGTACTTC	CASSLDSGGSYEQYF
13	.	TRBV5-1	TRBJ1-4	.	TGCGCCAGCAGCTTGCTGGGAGGTGAAAAACTGTTTTTT	CASSLLGGEKLFF
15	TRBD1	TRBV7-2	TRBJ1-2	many	TGTGCCAGCAGCTCAGACAGGGGGCACAACTATGGCTACCCCTTC	CASSSDRGHNYGYPF
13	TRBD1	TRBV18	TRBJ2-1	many	TGTGCCAGCTCACCGACAGGGGGCCATGAGCAGTTCTTC	CASSPTGGHEQFF
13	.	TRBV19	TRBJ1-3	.	TGTGCCAGTAGTAGGGGTTTTGGAAACACCATATATTTT	CASSRGFGNTIYF
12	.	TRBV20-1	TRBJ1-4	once	TGCAGTGCTAGTCAGGGAAAAGAAAAACTGTTTTTT	CSASQGKEKLFF
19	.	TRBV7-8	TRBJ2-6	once	TGTGCCAGCAGCCAAGTACCGGTCCGGGCCTCCTCTGGGCCCAACGTCCTGACTTTC	CASSQVPVRASSGPNVLTF
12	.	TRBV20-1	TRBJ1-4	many	TGCAGTGCTAGTGGCATTGGGGAAAAACTGTTTTTT	CSASGIGEKLFF
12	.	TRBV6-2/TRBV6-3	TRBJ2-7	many	TGTGCCAGCAGTGGGACGTGGAACGAGCAGTACTTC	CASSGTWNEQYF
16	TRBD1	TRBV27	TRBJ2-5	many	TGTGCCAGCAGTGTAAGGGGGACAGGGGGACAAGAGACCCAGTACTTC	CASSVRGTGGQETQYF
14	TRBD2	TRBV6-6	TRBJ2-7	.	TGTGCCAACAAACACGGACTAGCGAGCTACGAGCAGTACTTC	CANKHGLASYEQYF
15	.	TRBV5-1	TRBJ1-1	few	TGCGCCAGCAGCTTGGAAGGTTCAGGTTACACTGAAGCTTTCTTT	CASSLEGSGYTEAFF
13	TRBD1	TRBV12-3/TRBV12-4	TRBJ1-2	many	TGTGCCAGCAGCCGTAGGCAGGGGGGGGGCTACACCTTC	CASSRRQGGGYTF
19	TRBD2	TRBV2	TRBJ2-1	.	TGTGCCAGCAGTGAATCTTCTAGCGGGAGGCCGAGCTCCTACAATGAGCAGTTCTTC	CASSESSSGRPSSYNEQFF
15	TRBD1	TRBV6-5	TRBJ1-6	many	TGTGCCAGCAGTTACTCGATACAGGGGCACTCACCCCTCCACTTT	CASSYSIQGHSPLHF
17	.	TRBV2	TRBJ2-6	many	TGTGCCAGCAGGTTCCTCCGGACAGACTCTGGGGCCAACGTCCTGACTTTC	CASRFLRTDSGANVLTF
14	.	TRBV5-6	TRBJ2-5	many	TGTGCCAGCAGCTTCGGCCGGGACCAAGAGACCCAGTACTTC	CASSFGRDQETQYF
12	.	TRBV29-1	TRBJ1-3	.	TGCAGCGTTGTAGACCCCGGAAACACCATATATTTT	CSVVDPGNTIYF
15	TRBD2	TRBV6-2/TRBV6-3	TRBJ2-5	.	TGTGCCGGCAGTCACCGACTAGCGTCGAAGGAGACCCAGTACTTC	CAGSHRLASKETQYF
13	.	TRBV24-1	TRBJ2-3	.	TGTGCCACCGGGACCGGGGCAACAGATACGCAGTATTTT	CATGTGATDTQYF